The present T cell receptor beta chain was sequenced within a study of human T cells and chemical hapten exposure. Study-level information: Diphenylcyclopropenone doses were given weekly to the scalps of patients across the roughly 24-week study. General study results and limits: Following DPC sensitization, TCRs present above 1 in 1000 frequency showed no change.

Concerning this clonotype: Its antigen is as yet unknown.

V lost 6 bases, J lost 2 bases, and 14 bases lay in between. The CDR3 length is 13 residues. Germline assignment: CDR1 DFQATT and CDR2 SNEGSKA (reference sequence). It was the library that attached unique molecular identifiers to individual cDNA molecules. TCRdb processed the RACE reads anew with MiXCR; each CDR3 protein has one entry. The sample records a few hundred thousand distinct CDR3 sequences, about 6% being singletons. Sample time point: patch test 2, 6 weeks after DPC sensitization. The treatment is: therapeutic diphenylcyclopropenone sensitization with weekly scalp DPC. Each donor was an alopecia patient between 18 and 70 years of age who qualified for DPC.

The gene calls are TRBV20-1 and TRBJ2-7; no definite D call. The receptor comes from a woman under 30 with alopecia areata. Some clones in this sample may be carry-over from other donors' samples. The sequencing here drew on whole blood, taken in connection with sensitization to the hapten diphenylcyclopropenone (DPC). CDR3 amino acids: CSATQTLTYEQYF. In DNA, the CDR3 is TGCAGTGCCACCCAGACACTGACCTACGAGCAGTACTTC.